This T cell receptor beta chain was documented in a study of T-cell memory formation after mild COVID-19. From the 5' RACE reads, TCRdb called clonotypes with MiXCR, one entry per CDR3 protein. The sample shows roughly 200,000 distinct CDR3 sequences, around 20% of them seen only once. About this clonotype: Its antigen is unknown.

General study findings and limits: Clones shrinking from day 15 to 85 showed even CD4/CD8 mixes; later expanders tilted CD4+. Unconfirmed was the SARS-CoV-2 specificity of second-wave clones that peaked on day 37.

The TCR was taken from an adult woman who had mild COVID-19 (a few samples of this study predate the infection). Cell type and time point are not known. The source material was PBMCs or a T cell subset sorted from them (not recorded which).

CDR3 coding DNA: TGCAGTGCGAGACGGCGCGCAGATACGCAGTATTTT. Protein sequence: CSARRRADTQYF. The gene calls are TRBV20-1 and TRBJ2-3; D gene uncertain. The germline V and J ends were trimmed by 6 bases and 4 bases, with 11 bases remaining between them. The germline gives CDR1 DFQATT, CDR2 SNEGSKA (reference sequence). This CDR3 comprises 12 residues.